The clone carrying this T cell receptor beta chain was picked up one time. TCRdb keeps only in-frame clones here, not all; method: immunoSEQ multiplex PCR. The sample has more than 70,000 clones, around nine tenths seen once. The sample comes from a study of PD-L1 blockade in urothelial cancer. Study information: Each patient had 0 to 3 earlier chemotherapy regimens.

The V gene's germline CDR1 is LGHNA and CDR2 YSLEER. J lost 2 bases, V lost 4 bases, and 4 bases had no gene match. The CDR3 length is 15 residues. The specimen was PBMCs, collected around atezolizumab (anti-PD-L1) treatment. The clonotype originates from a man aged 55 to 70 with urothelial cancer. This chain connects TRBV4-3 to TRBJ2-3; TRBD2 matches 9 bases. Here the CDR3 DNA reads TGCGCCAGCAGCCTCCTAGCGGGGAACACAGATACGCAGTATTTT. It yields the protein CASSLLAGNTDTQYF.